This T cell receptor beta chain was documented in a study of blood T cell repertoires in COVID-19. Study background: COVID-19 samples from acute and convalescent phases originated in the United States, Italy and Spain. T cells, B-cell-depleted T cells, or PBMCs supplied cDNA or gDNA.

Germline V gives CDR1 SGHAT, CDR2 FQNNGV. The CDR3 is 13 residues long. V shed 1 base and J shed 9 bases, with 7 bases lying between them. In this sample, this clone turned up a few times. As originally analysed: Nucleated cell number was recorded as an estimate derived from reference gene primer amplification. TCRdb's table, derived via immunoSEQ multiplex PCR, lists solely in-frame clones and lacks some. V, J and clone size are taken as reported in that table, and D and trimming were inferred from the DNA itself. The data show about 170,000 clones, around 82% seen once. The origin of this receptor is a man aged 70 or older with active or convalescent COVID-19. The sequenced sample was peripheral blood. The chain couples TRBV11-2 to TRBJ1-6, with D hard to call. In nucleotides, the CDR3 is TGTGCCAGCAGCTTAGGGCCTCGTTCACCCCTCCACTTT. As protein: CASSLGPRSPLHF.